This entry concerns a single TCR beta chain. Its specificity is unknown. This sample was included in a study of OX40 agonist ivuxolimab in advanced cancers. General observations from the study: CD4+ and CD8+ T cells in blood underwent clonal expansion by week 6 at 0.1 to 3.0 mg/kg. CD8+ T cells (on average) carried more expanded clones than CD4+ T cells.

The germline CDR1 and CDR2 sequences are SGHVS and FNYEAQ. Losses at the gene ends were 4 bases for V and 0 bases for J; bases not matched to a gene: 8. The CDR3 is made up of 17 amino acids. Clones were sequenced by immunoSEQ multiplex PCR, and TCRdb holds only the in-frame ones, with some missing. Among approximately 58,000 clones listed, around 84% were seen once. The chain combines TRBV7-6 with TRBJ2-1, with 8 positions matching TRBD2. The sequencing here drew on CD4+ or CD8+ T cells sorted from blood, taken in a trial of the OX40 agonist ivuxolimab. This clonotype was sampled from an adult with an advanced solid tumor such as melanoma, head and neck, liver or kidney cancer. Here the CDR3 reads CASSSISGASSYNEQFF. The CDR3, as DNA: TGTGCCAGCAGCTCCATTAGCGGGGCTAGCTCCTACAATGAGCAGTTCTTC.